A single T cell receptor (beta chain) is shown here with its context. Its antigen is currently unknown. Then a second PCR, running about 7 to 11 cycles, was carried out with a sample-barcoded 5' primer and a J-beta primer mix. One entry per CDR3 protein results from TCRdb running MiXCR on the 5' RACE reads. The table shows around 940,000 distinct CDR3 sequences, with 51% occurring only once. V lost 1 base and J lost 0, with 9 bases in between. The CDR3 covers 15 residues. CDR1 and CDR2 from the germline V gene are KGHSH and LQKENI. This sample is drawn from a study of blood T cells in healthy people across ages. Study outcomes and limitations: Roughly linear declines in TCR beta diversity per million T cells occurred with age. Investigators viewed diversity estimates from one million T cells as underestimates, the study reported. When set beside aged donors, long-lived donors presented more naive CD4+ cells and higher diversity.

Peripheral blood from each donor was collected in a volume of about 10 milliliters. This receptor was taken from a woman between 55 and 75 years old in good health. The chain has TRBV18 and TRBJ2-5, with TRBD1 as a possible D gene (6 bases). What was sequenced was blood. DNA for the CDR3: TGTGCCAGCTCACCACTTACAGGGAACCAAGAGACCCAGTACTTC. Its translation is CASSPLTGNQETQYF.